The rows below give T cell receptor beta chains drawn from one sample of a study of CD8 T cells in ankylosing spondylitis. TCRdb re-called the 5' RACE reads through MiXCR, storing one row per CDR3 protein. The table includes about 540,000 distinct CDR3 sequences, 9.5% to 15% detected once. The specimen sequenced was blood, either unsorted or a sorted T cell fraction (not recorded which). The receptors stem from a male donor with ankylosing spondylitis. CDR3s include the opening cysteine and the closing phenylalanine or tryptophan. A D gene is named only where the DNA matches it firmly. Only some rows state a clone size, as once, few, many or a class for expanded clones.

v_gene: TRBV12-3/TRBV12-4; j_gene: TRBJ2-1; d_gene: TRBD1; abundance: many; CDR3nt: TGTGCCAGCAGGACAGGGATGGGGTACAATGAGCAGTTCTTC; CDR3aa: CASRTGMGYNEQFF
v_gene: TRBV20-1; j_gene: TRBJ2-7; d_gene: TRBD2; abundance: few; CDR3nt: TGCAGTGCCCCTAGCGGGAGCCTCTACGAGCAGTACTTC; CDR3aa: CSAPSGSLYEQYF
v_gene: TRBV5-1; j_gene: TRBJ2-1; d_gene: TRBD2; abundance: NA; CDR3nt: TGCGCCACCCGGGCCAGCGGGACTAACAATGAGCAGTTCTTC; CDR3aa: CATRASGTNNEQFF
v_gene: TRBV12-3/TRBV12-4; j_gene: TRBJ1-5; d_gene: NA; abundance: many; CDR3nt: TGTGCCAGTAGCAGGGTCTATAGCAATCAGCCCCAGCATTTT; CDR3aa: CASSRVYSNQPQHF
v_gene: TRBV5-1; j_gene: TRBJ2-1; d_gene: TRBD2; abundance: few; CDR3nt: TGCGCCAGCAGCAGTACTAGCGGCAATACCTACAATGAGCAGTTCTTC; CDR3aa: CASSSTSGNTYNEQFF
v_gene: TRBV20-1; j_gene: TRBJ1-4; d_gene: TRBD1; abundance: NA; CDR3nt: TGCAGTGCACGGACAGGGAGGAGTGAAAAACTGTTTTTT; CDR3aa: CSARTGRSEKLFF
v_gene: TRBV27; j_gene: TRBJ2-1; d_gene: NA; abundance: NA; CDR3nt: TGTGCCAGCAGTTTACAGTTTAGCTCCTACAATGAGCAGTTCTTC; CDR3aa: CASSLQFSSYNEQFF
v_gene: TRBV7-2; j_gene: TRBJ2-5; d_gene: NA; abundance: NA; CDR3nt: TGTGCCAGCAGCTCAAGGGTGGGAGAGACCCAGTACTTC; CDR3aa: CASSSRVGETQYF
v_gene: TRBV5-1; j_gene: TRBJ1-3; d_gene: NA; abundance: few; CDR3nt: TGCGCCAGCAGCCCTCAGGGAACTGGAAACACCATATATTTT; CDR3aa: CASSPQGTGNTIYF
v_gene: TRBV11-1; j_gene: TRBJ2-2; d_gene: NA; abundance: few; CDR3nt: TGTGCCAGCAGGTATCGTCCCGGGACAACAAGTTGGAACACCGGGGAGCTGTTTTTT; CDR3aa: CASRYRPGTTSWNTGELFF
v_gene: TRBV7-9; j_gene: TRBJ2-5; d_gene: TRBD2; abundance: few; CDR3nt: TGTGCCAGCAGCATGACTAGCTCCCAAGAGACCCAGTACTTC; CDR3aa: CASSMTSSQETQYF
v_gene: TRBV5-1; j_gene: TRBJ2-5; d_gene: NA; abundance: NA; CDR3nt: TGCGCCAGCAGCTTGTTCCGACTAGAAGAGACCCAGTACTTC; CDR3aa: CASSLFRLEETQYF
v_gene: TRBV12-3/TRBV12-4; j_gene: TRBJ2-1; d_gene: NA; abundance: few; CDR3nt: TGTGCCAGCAGTTTTTACGGAAAGAGACAGTTCTTC; CDR3aa: CASSFYGKRQFF
v_gene: TRBV29-1; j_gene: TRBJ1-1; d_gene: TRBD1; abundance: many; CDR3nt: TGCAGCGTTGAGGCCGGGACAGGGGGCGGGAACACTGAAGCTTTCTTT; CDR3aa: CSVEAGTGGGNTEAFF
v_gene: TRBV7-9; j_gene: TRBJ2-1; d_gene: NA; abundance: NA; CDR3nt: TGTGCCAGCAGCTTTTCGGGGGACCAGGTCAATGAGCAGTTCTTC; CDR3aa: CASSFSGDQVNEQFF
v_gene: TRBV29-1; j_gene: TRBJ2-5; d_gene: TRBD1; abundance: few; CDR3nt: TGCAGCGTTCTACAGGGGGAGACCCAGTACTTC; CDR3aa: CSVLQGETQYF
v_gene: TRBV5-1; j_gene: TRBJ2-1; d_gene: NA; abundance: few; CDR3nt: TGCGCCAGCAGGAAAGACAGATCAAACAATGAGCAGTTCTTC; CDR3aa: CASRKDRSNNEQFF
v_gene: TRBV20-1; j_gene: TRBJ1-1; d_gene: NA; abundance: few; CDR3nt: TGCAGCGCTAGAAGGTCCGCGAACACTGAAGCTTTCTTT; CDR3aa: CSARRSANTEAFF
v_gene: TRBV5-1; j_gene: TRBJ1-1; d_gene: NA; abundance: NA; CDR3nt: TGCGCCAGCAGCTTGGACTTCCCCCCTGAAGCTTTCTTT; CDR3aa: CASSLDFPPEAFF
v_gene: TRBV10-3; j_gene: TRBJ1-3; d_gene: NA; abundance: NA; CDR3nt: TGTGCCATCAGTGAGTCGCCCGAAGGAAACACCATATATTTT; CDR3aa: CAISESPEGNTIYF
v_gene: TRBV6-1; j_gene: TRBJ2-7; d_gene: NA; abundance: once; CDR3nt: TGTGCCACGAAGGGGCTAGCGTGGTACGAGCAGTACTTC; CDR3aa: CATKGLAWYEQYF
v_gene: TRBV5-1; j_gene: TRBJ2-6; d_gene: NA; abundance: once; CDR3nt: TGCGCCAGCAGCCCCGCGGGCTCTGGGGCCAACGTCCTGACTTTC; CDR3aa: CASSPAGSGANVLTF
v_gene: TRBV5-1; j_gene: TRBJ1-1; d_gene: TRBD1; abundance: NA; CDR3nt: TGCGCCAGCAGCTACCCGGACAGGATGAACACTGAAGCTTTCTTT; CDR3aa: CASSYPDRMNTEAFF